A single sample gave rise to the 7 T cell receptor beta chains below, sequenced in a study of blood T cell repertoires in COVID-19. Repertoires were generated with immunoSEQ multiplex PCR, while TCRdb's copy carries only in-frame clones and drops some. This table holds 150,000 to 200,000 clones, approximately 90% found once. The material sequenced was peripheral blood. The receptors originated from a man between 60 and 70 years old with acute or convalescent COVID-19.

The chain recombines TRBV6-5 with TRBJ2-2; weak D call: TRBD2 (5 bases). CDR1 MNHEY and CDR2 SVGAGI come from the germline V gene. The germline V and J ends were trimmed by 2 bases and 5 bases, with 9 bases remaining between them. This CDR3 comprises 14 residues. The CDR3 sequence: CASSYDYQTGELFF. The CDR3 DNA reads as TGTGCCAGCAGTTACGACTACCAGACCGGGGAGCTGTTTTTT.

The gene calls are TRBV11-2 and TRBJ2-1; no reliable D call. Germline assignment: CDR1 SGHAT and CDR2 FQNNGV. CDR3 length equals 15 residues. V was cut by 2 bases and J by 0 bases, with 8 bases left in between. CDR3 sequence (DNA): TGTGCCAGCAGCTTATTCAAGAGCTCCTACAATGAGCAGTTCTTC. Translating gives CASSLFKSSYNEQFF. Using reference TRBV11-2 and TRBJ2-1 for the parts outside the CDR3, the full variable domain is EAGVAQSPRYKIIEKRQSVAFWCNPISGHATLYWYQQILGQGPKLLIQFQNNGVVDDSQLPKDRFSAERLKGVDSTLKIQPAKLEDSAVYLCASSLFKSSYNEQFFGPGTRLTVL.

The rearrangement links TRBV9 to TRBJ2-1; D call uncertain. The CDR3 is made up of 11 amino acids. V was clipped by 2 bases and J by 8 bases, with 5 bases between them. Germline loops: CDR1 SGDLS, CDR2 YYNGEE. Written as DNA, the CDR3 is TGTGCCAGCAGCGTTCGCGATGAGCAGTTCTTC. Its protein is CASSVRDEQFF.

This clone appeared a few times. This sequence joins TRBV24-1 and TRBJ2-3, with 7 bases lining up with TRBD2. This CDR3 has 16 residues. V was pared by 2 bases and J by 0 bases, with 4 bases of the junction left unmatched. The germline gives CDR1 KGHDR, CDR2 SFDVKD. DNA for the CDR3: TGTGCCACCAGTGATTGGAGCGGGGAAAGCACAGATACGCAGTATTTT. Protein product: CATSDWSGESTDTQYF.

The sample holds a few counts of this clone. V usage is TRBV6-5 and J usage is TRBJ2-7, with D tentatively TRBD2 (5 bases). Germline assignment: CDR1 MNHEY and CDR2 SVGAGI. V was cut by 0 bases and J by 3 bases, with 12 bases left in between. CDR3 length: 15 amino acids. DNA of the CDR3: TGTGCCAGCAGTTACTCGTCCAGCGGAGTCTACGAGCAGTACTTC. Residues: CASSYSSSGVYEQYF.

CDR3 amino acids: CASSQCRPGDRGLASETQYF. Here the CDR3 DNA reads TGCGCCAGCAGTCAATGTCGGCCCGGGGACAGGGGGCTCGCTTCGGAGACCCAGTACTTC. The V gene is TRBV23-1, the J gene TRBJ2-5, with 12 positions matching TRBD1. TRBV23-1 is filed as an ORF, its function uncertain. The trim removed 1 base at V and 5 bases at J, leaving 17 bases unmatched. The CDR3 runs to 20 residues.

The rearrangement joins TRBV4-2 to TRBJ1-1, with D perhaps matching TRBD1 (5 bases). V dropped 1 base and J dropped 4 bases, with 10 bases sitting between them. The CDR3 sequence is 14 residues long. From germline, CDR1 is LGHNA and CDR2 YNFKEQ. The chain's CDR3 is CASSQGVGGTEAFF. Written as DNA, the CDR3 is TGTGCCAGCAGCCAAGGAGTGGGGGGCACTGAAGCTTTCTTT.